This T cell receptor beta chain was profiled in a study of CD8+ T cells in alopecia areata. Study-wide context: It was oral tofacitinib, at 5 to 10 mg twice daily, that treated patients received.

Treatment defined: oral pan-JAK inhibitor, 5-10 mg twice daily. This clone was seen a handful of times. Isolated RNA was reverse transcribed into cDNA used as the sequencing template. Using immunoSEQ multiplex PCR, the repertoire was profiled, and TCRdb retains in-frame clones only, with some absent. The sample contains roughly 180,000 clones, around half of which appear only once. Per the germline V gene, CDR1 is SQVTM and CDR2 is ANQGSEA. The CDR3 is 15 residues long. Trimming stripped 5 bases from V and 2 bases from J, with 18 bases between. Sample: CD8+ T cells sorted from blood, taken at week 24, from a patient treated with tofacitinib. The chain uses TRBV29-1 and TRBJ1-2; D not resolved. The clonotype was recovered from a human donor with alopecia areata. The CDR3 loop reads CSVIDGSPSNYGYTF. CDR3 nucleotide sequence: TGCAGCGTTATCGATGGCAGCCCTTCCAACTATGGCTACACCTTC.